Here is one T cell receptor (beta chain) with its context. TCRdb's table, derived via immunoSEQ multiplex PCR, lists solely in-frame clones and lacks some. Of 40,000 to 60,000 clones listed, around 90% are singletons. The source of the sample is a study of OX40 agonist ivuxolimab in advanced cancers. This CDR3 is built from 14 residues. Germline lookup yields CDR1 SGHTA and CDR2 FQGNSA. V dropped 1 base and J dropped 2 bases, with 5 bases sitting between them. The chain combines TRBV7-2 with TRBJ1-4; D unresolved. Source: CD4+ or CD8+ T cells sorted from blood, taken in a trial of the OX40 agonist ivuxolimab. The TCR sequence derives from an adult with an advanced solid tumor such as melanoma, head and neck, liver or kidney cancer. DNA of the CDR3: TGTGCCAGCAGCTTAGTGGGGACTAATGAAAAACTGTTTTTT. This encodes CASSLVGTNEKLFF.